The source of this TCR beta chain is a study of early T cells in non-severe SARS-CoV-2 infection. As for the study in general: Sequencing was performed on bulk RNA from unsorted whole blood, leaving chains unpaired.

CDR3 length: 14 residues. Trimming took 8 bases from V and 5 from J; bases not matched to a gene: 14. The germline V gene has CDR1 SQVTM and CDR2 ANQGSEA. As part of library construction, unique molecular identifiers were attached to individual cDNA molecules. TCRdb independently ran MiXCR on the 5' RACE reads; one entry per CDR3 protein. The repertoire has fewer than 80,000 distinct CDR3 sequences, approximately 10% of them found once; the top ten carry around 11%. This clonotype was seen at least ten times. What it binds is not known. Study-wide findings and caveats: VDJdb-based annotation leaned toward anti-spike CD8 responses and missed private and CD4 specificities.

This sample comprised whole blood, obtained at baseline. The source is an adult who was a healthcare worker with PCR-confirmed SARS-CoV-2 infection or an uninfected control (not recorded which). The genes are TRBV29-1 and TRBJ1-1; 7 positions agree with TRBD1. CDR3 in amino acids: CSFTRRTGETEAFF. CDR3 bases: TGCAGCTTCACAAGAAGAACAGGGGAAACTGAAGCTTTCTTT.